Below are 4 T cell receptor beta chains sequenced from a single sample in a study of control samples from healthy donors and cancer patients. The method was immunoSEQ multiplex PCR; TCRdb's version includes in-frame clones alone and lacks a portion of them. Of roughly 200,000 clones in the sample, 80% to 95% are singletons; the top ten hold more than 1.1%. Material: blood. The receptors come from a young man in good health.

The rearrangement joins TRBV30 to TRBJ2-3; possibly TRBD1 or TRBD2 for D (5 bases each). Germline V gene lookup returns CDR1 GTSNPN and CDR2 SVGIG (reference sequence). The CDR3 consists of 14 residues. V was cut by 3 bases and J by 1 base, with 11 bases left in between. Here the CDR3 reads CAWRPLGGTDTQYF. Written as DNA, the CDR3 is TGTGCCTGGAGACCTTTGGGGGGCACAGATACGCAGTATTTT.

J is TRBJ2-1 and V is TRBV30; D is uncertain. Germline assignment: CDR1 GTSNPN and CDR2 SVGIG (reference sequence). The CDR3 is made up of 13 amino acids. V was shortened by 1 base and J by 0 bases, with 4 bases between the two germline ends. CDR3 protein: CAWSESSYNEQFF. CDR3 bases: TGTGCCTGGAGTGAAAGCTCCTACAATGAGCAGTTCTTC.

The V call is TRBV5-1, the J call TRBJ2-3; TRBD2 aligns across 10 bases. The CDR3 has 16 amino acids. The V gene end was trimmed by 2 bases and the J gene end by 1 base; junction bases not matched to a gene: 4. CDR1 and CDR2 from the germline V gene are SGHRS and YFSETQ. The chain's CDR3 is CASSLQGTSGTDTQYF. The CDR3 DNA follows: TGCGCCAGCAGCTTACAAGGGACTAGCGGCACAGATACGCAGTATTTT.

The chain joins TRBV3-1 (or the pseudogene TRBV3-2) to TRBJ1-6; D is unclear. This CDR3 comprises 12 residues. With 3 bases removed from V and 8 bases from J, the gap between germline ends came to 5 bases. CDR1 is LGHDT, CDR2 YNNKEL, per germline (reference sequence). The CDR3: CASSHTDSPLHF. Here the CDR3 DNA reads TGTGCCAGCAGCCACACGGATTCACCCCTCCACTTT.